Below are 26 T cell receptor beta chains sequenced from a single sample in a study of CXCR3-negative and CXCR3-positive naive CD8 T cells. Via 5' RACE with UMI labels, TRB cDNA libraries were prepared. TCRdb re-called the 5' RACE reads, yielding one record per CDR3 amino acid sequence without DNA. The sample totals roughly 41,000 distinct CDR3 sequences. The specimen was memory CD8+ T cells from blood. These receptors were collected from a human donor in good health. Some clones in this sample may be carry-over from other donors' samples.

This sequence joins TRBV3-1 and TRBJ2-3; TCRdb selects TRBD1, and the lack of DNA leaves this call unchecked. This CDR3 is 15 amino acids long. CDR1 and CDR2 (germline): LGHDT, YNNKEL (reference sequence). This CDR3 is CASSQDQGGADTQYF.

J is TRBJ2-7 and V is TRBV29-1; TCRdb designates TRBD1, a call that cannot be tested without DNA. The CDR3 is 13 amino acids. Per germline, CDR1 SQVTM and CDR2 ANQGSEA. CDR3 loop: CSSTGVGDYEQYF.

The rearrangement uses TRBV6-2 or TRBV6-3 and TRBJ2-3; the D gene TCRdb calls, TRBD1, cannot be checked with no DNA. This CDR3 is built from 15 residues. Germline V gene sequence: CDR1 MNHEY, CDR2 SVGEGT. CDR3 sequence: CASSYSRGQADTQYF.

CDR3 in amino acids: CATSRDRGIMETQYF. This chain connects TRBV15 to TRBJ2-5; TCRdb's D call, TRBD1, is unchecked because there is no DNA. Germline lookup yields CDR1 LNHNV and CDR2 YYDKDF (reference sequence). This CDR3 is 15 amino acids long.

V is TRBV28 and J is TRBJ2-5; TCRdb returns TRBD1, unconfirmable since there is no DNA. Germline V gene lookup returns CDR1 MDHEN and CDR2 SYDVKM. The CDR3 consists of 16 residues. This CDR3 reads CASTQNPTGPQETQYF.

The chain's CDR3 is CASSLGVATEAFF. The chain couples TRBV12-3 or TRBV12-4 to TRBJ1-1. The CDR3 runs to 13 residues.

The chain has TRBV6-4 and TRBJ2-3; TCRdb designates TRBD1, a call that cannot be tested without DNA. The CDR3 is 14 residues long. The germline V gene has CDR1 MRHNA and CDR2 SNTAGT. The CDR3 here is CASSGTGGTDTQYF.

V and J are TRBV7-9 and TRBJ1-6. The CDR3 runs 15 residues. From germline, CDR1 is SEHNR and CDR2 FQNEAQ (reference sequence). CDR3 loop: CASSLGREGMSPLHF.

The chain employs TRBV7-3 and TRBJ2-7; the TRBD1 assignment by TCRdb is unverifiable without DNA. The CDR3 consists of 21 residues. Germline lookup yields CDR1 SGHTA and CDR2 FQGTGA. The CDR3 sequence: CASSLTVWERIRDRVPLEQYF.

The rearrangement links TRBV6-2 or TRBV6-3 to TRBJ2-3; without DNA, the TCRdb call of TRBD2 cannot be checked. The CDR3 contains 19 residues. Per the germline V gene, CDR1 is MNHEY and CDR2 is SVGEGT. CDR3 amino acids: CASSYSATSGGPGTDTQYF.

This chain links TRBV27 with TRBJ1-3. CDR3 size: 14 residues. Germline V gene lookup returns CDR1 MNHEY and CDR2 SMNVEV (reference sequence). The CDR3 reads CASSLGVSGNTIYF.

The rearrangement joins TRBV29-1 to TRBJ2-5; TCRdb's D call of TRBD1 is untestable without DNA. CDR1 is SQVTM, CDR2 ANQGSEA, per germline. CDR3 length equals 12 residues. This CDR3 is CSVVGGRETQYF.

The V and J genes are TRBV5-1 and TRBJ1-6. The CDR3 length is 12 residues. CDR1 is SGHRS and CDR2 is YFSETQ in the germline V gene. This CDR3 reads CASSLQPSPLHF.

This rearrangement joins TRBV21-1 to TRBJ2-5. TRBV21-1 is labeled a pseudogene. The CDR3 covers 13 residues. CDR3 protein: CASSKGRFGTQYF.

The V gene is TRBV21-1, the J gene TRBJ2-7; TCRdb's D call, TRBD2, is unchecked because there is no DNA. TRBV21-1 is a documented pseudogene. This CDR3 has 13 amino acids. The CDR3 loop is CASSRRYTYEQYF.

The chain combines TRBV4-3 with TRBJ2-3; TCRdb's D gene call, TRBD2, goes unchecked for lack of DNA. The germline V gene encodes CDR1 LGHNA and CDR2 YSLEER. The CDR3 contains 18 residues. The chain's CDR3 is CASSQEVRGLAGEDTQYF.

J is TRBJ1-6 and V is TRBV4-3. The CDR3 has 15 amino acids. Germline CDR1 reads LGHNA; CDR2 reads YSLEER. The CDR3 sequence: CASSQDRQVYGPLHF.

J is TRBJ1-2 and V is TRBV7-9; the D call of TRBD1 rests on TCRdb alone, since no DNA is present to check it. Germline V gene lookup returns CDR1 SEHNR and CDR2 FQNEAQ (reference sequence). The CDR3 length is 16 residues. The CDR3 loop is CASRALRGRANYGYTF.

V is TRBV7-9 and J is TRBJ2-7. Germline V CDR1 and CDR2: SEHNR, FQNEAQ (reference sequence). The CDR3 is made up of 14 amino acids. The CDR3 loop reads CASSLGATNVEQYF.

The chain carries TRBV5-1 and TRBJ2-1; TCRdb's D call, TRBD1, is unchecked because there is no DNA. Germline lookup yields CDR1 SGHRS and CDR2 YFSETQ. The CDR3 contains 13 residues. The chain's CDR3 is CASSLPGDNEQFF.

The chain employs TRBV7-9 and TRBJ1-1; TCRdb calls TRBD1, which cannot be checked without DNA. Germline CDR1 and CDR2: SEHNR and FQNEAQ (reference sequence). This CDR3 is 15 amino acids long. The CDR3 protein is CASTGTGGLNTEAFF. The complete variable domain, with remaining parts taken from reference TRBV7-9 and TRBJ1-1, reads DTGVSQNPRHKITKRGQNVTFRCDPISEHNRLYWYRQTLGQGPEFLTYFQNEAQLEKSRLLSDRFSAERPKGSFSTLEIQRTEQGDSAMYLCASTGTGGLNTEAFFGQGTRLTVV.

The genes are TRBV13 and TRBJ2-7. Germline values: CDR1 PRHDT, CDR2 FYEKMQ (reference sequence). The CDR3 is 14 amino acids. The CDR3 sequence: CASSRTSVPHEQYF. The entire variable domain, with the rest obtained from reference TRBV13 and TRBJ2-7, is as follows: AAGVIQSPRHLIKEKRETATLKCYPIPRHDTVYWYQQGPGQDPQFLISFYEKMQSDKGSIPDRFSAQQFSDYHSELNMSSLELGDSALYFCASSRTSVPHEQYFGPGTRLTVT.

The gene calls are TRBV20-1 and TRBJ1-5; TCRdb picks TRBD1, but there is no DNA to check that call. This CDR3 comprises 17 residues. Germline V gene sequence: CDR1 DFQATT, CDR2 SNEGSKA (reference sequence). The chain's CDR3 is CSATSGTAENSNQPQHF.

The V gene is TRBV7-6, the J gene TRBJ2-7; TCRdb proposes TRBD1, but this gene call is untestable without DNA. Germline lookup yields CDR1 SGHVS and CDR2 FNYEAQ. The CDR3 has 13 amino acids. The chain's CDR3 is CASSLEGDYEQYF.

The gene calls are TRBV6-5 and TRBJ2-5; as DNA is missing, the TRBD1 call by TCRdb cannot be tested. CDR1 and CDR2 (germline): MNHEY, SVGAGI. This CDR3 is built from 13 residues. CDR3: CATSNDGGETQYF.

This chain connects TRBV29-1 to TRBJ1-1; TCRdb selects TRBD1, and the lack of DNA leaves this call unchecked. Germline values: CDR1 SQVTM, CDR2 ANQGSEA. This CDR3 contains 13 residues. CDR3 region: CSVAPGQNTEAFF.